Listed below are T cell receptor beta chains from one sample, sequenced in a study of blood T cell repertoires in COVID-19. Measured with immunoSEQ multiplex PCR; TCRdb has only the in-frame clones, and not every one. The table has around 130,000 clones, 85% to 90% seen once; the top ten hold roughly 4.5%. The specimen sequenced was peripheral blood. These receptors were collected from a human donor in a cohort sampled during active COVID-19. CDR3s include the opening cysteine and the closing phenylalanine or tryptophan. Each record gives: V gene, D gene, clone size, J gene, CDR3 protein, CDR3 DNA. The D gene is left open where the match is weak. Part of the rows lack a size; the others show once, few, many or a class for expanded clones.

>TRBV29-1|.|.|TRBJ2-1
CSVEAGGTIPSYNEQFF
TGCAGCGTTGAGGCCGGGGGAACAATCCCATCCTACAATGAGCAGTTCTTC
>TRBV28|.|few|TRBJ1-1
CASTEGGSVNTEAFF
TGTGCCAGCACCGAGGGAGGGTCCGTGAACACTGAAGCTTTCTTT
>TRBV19|.|.|TRBJ1-6
CASRVGLNYNSPLHF
TGTGCCAGTAGGGTCGGTCTAAACTATAATTCACCCCTCCACTTT
>TRBV7-9|TRBD2|.|TRBJ2-7
CASSPHRSGGLGEQYF
TGTGCCAGCAGCCCCCACCGCTCGGGGGGGCTTGGCGAGCAGTACTTC
>TRBV18|.|.|TRBJ1-1
CASNGDTRVTEAFF
TGTGCCAGCAACGGTGATACGAGGGTTACTGAAGCTTTCTTT
>TRBV6-5|TRBD2|.|TRBJ2-3
CASSTSGGPLTQYF
TGTGCCAGCAGCACTAGCGGGGGGCCCCTAACGCAGTATTTT
>TRBV7-6|.|.|TRBJ2-7
CASSLAAGQPYEQYF
TGTGCCAGCAGCTTAGCGGCTGGACAGCCCTACGAGCAGTACTTC
>TRBV2|.|.|TRBJ1-4
CASSSEYSTNEKLFF
TGTGCCAGCAGTTCCGAGTATTCAACTAATGAAAAACTGTTTTTT
>TRBV19|.|once|TRBJ1-1
CASSITRVLLETEAFF
TGTGCCAGTAGTATAACTAGGGTTCTGTTGGAGACTGAAGCTTTCTTT
>TRBV6-5|TRBD1|.|TRBJ2-5
CASRLQGLGETQYF
TGTGCCAGCAGGCTACAGGGGTTGGGAGAGACCCAGTACTTC
>TRBV7-2|TRBD2|.|TRBJ2-1
CASSLLADEQFF
TGTGCCAGCAGCCTCCTAGCGGATGAGCAGTTCTTC
>TRBV2|.|.|TRBJ1-1
CASRVLRATEAFF
TGTGCCAGCAGGGTCCTCAGGGCCACTGAAGCTTTCTTT
>TRBV3-1/TRBV3-2|TRBD2|.|TRBJ2-5
CASSQHPGTSGQETQYF
TGTGCCAGCAGCCAACACCCAGGGACTAGCGGACAAGAGACCCAGTACTTC
>TRBV11-2|TRBD2|.|TRBJ2-7
CASSLGLAGSYEQYF
TGTGCCAGCAGCTTAGGCCTAGCGGGGTCCTACGAGCAGTACTTC
>TRBV7-2|.|few|TRBJ1-2
CASSFGTYYGYTF
TGTGCCAGCAGCTTTGGGACATACTATGGCTACACCTTC
>TRBV28|TRBD1|.|TRBJ1-4
CASSPSLEGAREKLFF
TGTGCCAGCAGTCCCTCTTTGGAGGGGGCACGGGAAAAACTGTTTTTT
>TRBV2|.|.|TRBJ1-5
CASSPRPAGANQPQHF
TGTGCCAGCAGCCCCAGACCGGCAGGGGCCAATCAGCCCCAGCATTTT
>TRBV14|TRBD1|.|TRBJ1-2
CASSPRGAGGYTF
TGTGCCAGCAGCCCCAGGGGGGCAGGTGGCTACACCTTC
>TRBV14|.|.|TRBJ2-3
CASSQERAGDTDTQYF
TGTGCCAGCAGCCAAGAGAGGGCAGGGGACACAGATACGCAGTATTTT
>TRBV7-8|.|.|TRBJ1-2
CASSSDMDYGYTF
TGTGCCAGCAGCTCGGACATGGACTATGGCTACACCTTC
>TRBV7-6|.|medium-sized|TRBJ1-1
CASSLDGAENTEAFF
TGTGCCAGCAGCTTAGACGGAGCGGAGAACACTGAAGCTTTCTTT
>TRBV3-1/TRBV3-2|TRBD2|.|TRBJ2-1
CASSQRRAGRGYNEQFF
TGTGCCAGCAGCCAACGTCGAGCGGGACGAGGGTACAATGAGCAGTTCTTC